The clone carrying this T cell receptor beta chain was seen at least ten times. No antigen is known for it. This entry comes from a study of early T cells in non-severe SARS-CoV-2 infection. Study-level findings and limits: Comparison of clonotypes with VDJdb favored anti-spike CD8 responses while missing private and CD4 specificities.

The germline CDR1 and CDR2 sequences are SGHAT and FQNNGV. With V trimmed by 5 bases and J by 4 bases, 9 bases remained unmatched. CDR3 length: 16 residues. TCRdb re-analysed the 5' RACE reads in MiXCR, keeping a single row per CDR3 protein. The repertoire includes just under 45,000 distinct CDR3 sequences, about a tenth of them detected once, and about 9.6% sits in the top ten. The receptor was derived from an adult who was a healthcare worker with PCR-confirmed SARS-CoV-2 infection or an uninfected control (not recorded which). Sequenced: whole blood. The chain combines TRBV11-2 with TRBJ2-4; 9 bases match TRBD1. CDR3 nucleotides: TGTGCCAGCAGCCTCGTCCTTGGGACAGGGAAAAACATTCAGTACTTC. This codes for CASSLVLGTGKNIQYF. The whole variable domain, remainder taken from reference TRBV11-2 and TRBJ2-4, is EAGVAQSPRYKIIEKRQSVAFWCNPISGHATLYWYQQILGQGPKLLIQFQNNGVVDDSQLPKDRFSAERLKGVDSTLKIQPAKLEDSAVYLCASSLVLGTGKNIQYFGAGTRLSVL.